This TCR beta chain was identified in a study of control samples from healthy donors and cancer patients (dated by TCRdb to 2020 to 2022). With regard to this clone: The antigen this receptor binds is unknown. No qualities accompany the bases; no much larger clone lies one base away.

The library was produced with the immunoSEQ multiplex PCR assay. Entries here come from immuneACCESS through TCRdb and include only in-frame sequences with V and J called. Some clones fail to appear in such tables; in the studies checked, an unresolved V gene covers under half of the shortfall, and the cause of the remainder is unknown. The sample yields 100,000 to 150,000 clones; over 75% were counted once. The ten largest make up approximately 9% of the sample. V gives up 6 bases and J gives up 9 bases, and the segment between their germline ends measures 20 bases. Via the germline V gene, CDR1 is SGHTA and CDR2 FQGNSA. The CDR3 starts with the cysteine, ends with the phenylalanine, and has 14 residues. Just CDR3 DNA is preserved here, 42 bases in frame from base 1.

This receptor was obtained from a man aged 40-55 years in good health. Material for sequencing was blood. The V and J genes are TRBV7-2 and TRBJ1-2; TRBD1 is a weak D gene call, 6 bases matching. The CDR3 has the sequence CASSVAGRGESYTF. The base sequence is TGTGCCAGCAGTGTAGCGGGCAGGGGAGAAAGCTACACCTTC.